Listed here are 3 T cell receptor beta chains from one sample, sequenced in a study of cytomegalovirus exposure and HLA in healthy donors. With 60 Vbeta and 13 Jbeta primers, the PCR was carried out. Clones were read by immunoSEQ multiplex PCR, and TCRdb kept only the in-frame ones, dropping some. The sample includes around 58,000 clones, 60% to 85% of them seen just once. What was sequenced was PBMCs. The receptors were sampled from a male donor in good health and CMV-seropositive.

This clone was seen a few times. This rearrangement joins TRBV13 to TRBJ2-3, with D possibly matching TRBD2 (5 bases). The CDR3 extends over 15 amino acids. Trimming took off 2 bases at V and 5 bases at J, with 14 bases between the two ends. Germline V gives CDR1 PRHDT, CDR2 FYEKMQ (reference sequence). The CDR3 spells CASSLKGLAKDTQYF. The CDR3 DNA reads as TGTGCCAGCAGCTTAAAAGGGCTAGCCAAAGATACGCAGTATTTT.

The CDR3 sequence is CASSQDWGGNYGYTF. In nucleotides, the CDR3 is TGTGCCAGCAGCCAAGATTGGGGGGGGAACTATGGCTACACCTTC. The V gene is TRBV4-2, the J gene TRBJ1-2; maybe TRBD1 (5 bases). V lost 0 bases and J 2 bases, leaving 10 bases between the germline ends. There are 15 residues in the CDR3. Germline-derived CDR1 and CDR2 are LGHNA and YNFKEQ.

The CDR3 region has the DNA TGCGCCAGCAGCCAAGAGGAGAGAGGGTTCTATGGCTACACCTTC. Amino acids: CASSQEERGFYGYTF. This rearrangement joins TRBV4-3 to TRBJ1-2; D is unresolved. Deletions cut 0 bases from V and 4 bases from J, with 12 bases between. Per the germline V gene, CDR1 is LGHNA and CDR2 is YSLEER. This CDR3 has 15 residues.